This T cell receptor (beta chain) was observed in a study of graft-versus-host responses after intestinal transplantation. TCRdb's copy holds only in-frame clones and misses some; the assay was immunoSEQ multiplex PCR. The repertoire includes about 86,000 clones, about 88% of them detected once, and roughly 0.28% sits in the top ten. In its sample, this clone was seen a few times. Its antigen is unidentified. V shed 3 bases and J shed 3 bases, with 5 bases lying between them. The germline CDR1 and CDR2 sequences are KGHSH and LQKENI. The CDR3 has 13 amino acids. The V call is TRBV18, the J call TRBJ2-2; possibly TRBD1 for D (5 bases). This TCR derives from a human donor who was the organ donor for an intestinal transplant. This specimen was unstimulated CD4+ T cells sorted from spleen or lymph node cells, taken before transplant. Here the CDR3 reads CASSPRDTGELFF. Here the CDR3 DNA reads TGTGCCAGCTCACCCAGGGACACCGGGGAGCTGTTTTTT.